Below are 16 T cell receptor beta chains sequenced from a single sample in a study of cytomegalovirus exposure and HLA in healthy donors. PCR used 60 Vbeta primers and 13 Jbeta primers. The method was immunoSEQ multiplex PCR; TCRdb's version includes in-frame clones alone and lacks a portion of them. The sample holds some 180,000 clones; about four fifths are singletons and the top ten take under 2%. The sample comprised PBMCs. The source is a woman in her twenties or thirties in good health and CMV-seronegative.

This chain connects TRBV2 to TRBJ1-6; 7 bases align to TRBD1. The CDR3 loop spans 15 amino acids. Germline CDR1 SNHLY, CDR2 FYNNEI. Losses at the gene ends were 5 bases for V and 7 bases for J; bases not matched to a gene: 8. The CDR3 protein is CASSQQGRANSPLHF. DNA for the CDR3: TGTGCCAGCAGTCAACAGGGGCGTGCCAATTCACCCCTCCACTTT.

J is TRBJ1-2 and V is TRBV30, with 7 bases fitting TRBD1. The CDR3 sequence is 12 residues long. Germline V gene lookup returns CDR1 GTSNPN and CDR2 SVGIG (reference sequence). Unmatched junction bases numbered 9, after V lost 1 base and J lost 13 bases. The CDR3 loop is CAWSETGQAVTF. In DNA form, the CDR3 reads TGTGCCTGGAGTGAGACAGGGCAGGCCGTCACCTTC.

This CDR3 is CASSSTLELTQYF. Here the CDR3 DNA reads TGTGCCAGCAGCTCGACGCTAGAATTGACCCAGTACTTC. This chain uses TRBV5-5 with TRBJ2-5; D unclear. The germline V and J ends were trimmed by 3 bases and 7 bases, with 13 bases remaining between them. This CDR3 comprises 13 residues. Germline V gene data show CDR1 as SGHKS and CDR2 as YYEKEE (reference sequence). Supplemented by reference TRBV5-5 and TRBJ2-5, the full variable domain reads DAGVTQSPTHLIKTRGQQVTLRCSPISGHKSVSWYQQVLGQGPQFIFQYYEKEERGRGNFPDRFSARQFPNYSSELNVNALLLGDSALYLCASSSTLELTQYFGPGTRLLVL.

This chain uses TRBV7-2 with TRBJ2-7; TRBD1 matches at 7 bases. The junction had 3 bases not matched to a gene; V was cut back by 3 bases and J by 4 bases. Germline V lookup: CDR1 SGHTA, CDR2 FQGNSA. This CDR3 contains 13 residues. CDR3 nucleotide sequence: TGTGCCAGCAGCTTTGACAGGGCGTACGAGCAGTACTTC. Translation gives CASSFDRAYEQYF.

The chain has TRBV9 and TRBJ1-2; maybe TRBD1 (5 bases). In germline, CDR1 is SGDLS, CDR2 YYNGEE. Trimming stripped 2 bases from V and 4 bases from J, with 9 bases between. This CDR3 is built from 13 residues. DNA of the CDR3: TGTGCCAGCAGCGTCCAGGGAGGCTATGGCTACACCTTC. It specifies CASSVQGGYGYTF.

This chain links TRBV6-1 with TRBJ1-2; tentative D call: TRBD1 (5 bases). The ends were cut back, 8 bases at V and 7 bases at J, with 20 bases in the middle. Per germline, CDR1 MNHNS and CDR2 SASEGT. This CDR3 is 14 amino acids long. CDR3 region: CASADSQGWSGYTF. Here the CDR3 DNA reads TGTGCCAGCGCAGATAGTCAGGGATGGTCTGGCTACACCTTC.

The chain employs TRBV5-6 and TRBJ1-2; tentatively, D is TRBD1 (6 bases). This CDR3 has 14 residues. Per germline, CDR1 SGHDT and CDR2 YYEEEE. V lost 4 bases and J lost 7, with 17 bases in between. This chain's CDR3 is CASSLLQGRGGYTF. In nucleotides, the CDR3 is TGTGCCAGCAGCCTTCTCCAGGGGAGGGGTGGCTACACCTTC.

The chain is built from TRBV6-1 and TRBJ1-4, with TRBD1 matching over 9 bases. The germline CDR1 and CDR2 sequences are MNHNS and SASEGT. The CDR3 has 13 residues. With 6 bases clipped from V and 8 bases from J, the junction kept 4 bases outside the gene matches. CDR3 amino acids: CASRATGGEKLFF. CDR3 bases: TGTGCCAGCAGAGCGACAGGGGGAGAAAAACTGTTTTTT.

This chain connects TRBV27 to TRBJ1-1; tentatively, D is TRBD1 (5 bases). The CDR3 runs to 13 residues. Germline V lookup: CDR1 MNHEY, CDR2 SMNVEV (reference sequence). Trimming left V 10 bases short and J 0 bases short, with 12 bases between. CDR3 DNA sequence: TGTGCCAACGGGGGACTGGTGAACACTGAAGCTTTCTTT. The encoded protein is CANGGLVNTEAFF.

The chain is built from TRBV6-5 and TRBJ2-7, with D tentatively TRBD2 (7 bases). Germline assignment: CDR1 MNHEY and CDR2 SVGAGI. This CDR3 has 14 residues. The V end lost 8 bases, the J end lost 6 bases, and 20 bases lay between the germline ends. CDR3 sequence: CASHGGAGAREQYF. Here the CDR3 DNA reads TGTGCCAGCCATGGTGGGGCGGGGGCCCGCGAGCAGTACTTC.

The chain links TRBV30 to TRBJ1-5, with D possibly matching TRBD1 (6 bases). Germline V gene sequence: CDR1 GTSNPN, CDR2 SVGIG (reference sequence). Trimming took off 1 base at V and 7 bases at J, with 11 bases between the two ends. The CDR3 loop spans 13 amino acids. This CDR3 is CAWSASDRQPQHF. In DNA form, the CDR3 reads TGTGCCTGGAGTGCCTCGGACAGACAGCCCCAGCATTTT.

The V gene is TRBV7-2, the J gene TRBJ2-7; 10 nucleotides agree with TRBD1. V dropped 3 bases and J dropped 1; count of bases not matched to a gene: 3. Germline CDR1 reads SGHTA; CDR2 reads FQGNSA. The CDR3 runs 15 residues. DNA of the CDR3: TGTGCCAGCAGCTTCCGGGACAGGGGTTCCTACGAGCAGTACTTC. It translates to CASSFRDRGSYEQYF.

The chain joins TRBV25-1 to TRBJ2-3; a weak D match, TRBD1 (5 bases). Germline values: CDR1 MGHDK, CDR2 SYGVNS. V lost 6 bases to trimming and J lost 1 base, with 8 bases between them. The CDR3 sequence is 13 residues long. In DNA, the CDR3 is TGTGCCAGCAGAGTACAGGGCACAGATACGCAGTATTTT. It specifies CASRVQGTDTQYF.

The chain combines TRBV19 with TRBJ1-2; D is perhaps TRBD1 (5 bases). The CDR3 has 17 amino acids. Germline V gene data show CDR1 as LNHDA and CDR2 as SQIVND (reference sequence). V lost 0 bases and J 4 bases, leaving 18 bases between the germline ends. This CDR3 is CASSIDRGDSRTYGYTF. CDR3 DNA sequence: TGTGCCAGTAGTATAGATCGAGGCGACAGCCGGACCTATGGCTACACCTTC.

The V and J genes are TRBV5-1 and TRBJ2-5; 7 bases line up with TRBD2. The CDR3 is 15 amino acids. The V gene end was trimmed by 4 bases and the J gene end by 5 bases; junction bases not matched to a gene: 11. CDR1 is SGHRS and CDR2 is YFSETQ in the germline V gene. In DNA form, the CDR3 reads TGCGCCAGCAGCCCCCGGGTGTGGGGGGGGGAGACCCAGTACTTC. Amino acid sequence: CASSPRVWGGETQYF.

The count of this clone is one. The gene calls are TRBV27 and TRBJ2-3; the D gene is possibly TRBD2 (6 bases). CDR3 length: 13 residues. V was clipped by 7 bases and J by 9 bases, with 17 bases between them. Germline-derived CDR1 and CDR2 are MNHEY and SMNVEV (reference sequence). CDR3 coding DNA: TGTGCCAGCACTTTTCGTGTTGGGGGGACGCAGTATTTT. The encoded protein is CASTFRVGGTQYF.